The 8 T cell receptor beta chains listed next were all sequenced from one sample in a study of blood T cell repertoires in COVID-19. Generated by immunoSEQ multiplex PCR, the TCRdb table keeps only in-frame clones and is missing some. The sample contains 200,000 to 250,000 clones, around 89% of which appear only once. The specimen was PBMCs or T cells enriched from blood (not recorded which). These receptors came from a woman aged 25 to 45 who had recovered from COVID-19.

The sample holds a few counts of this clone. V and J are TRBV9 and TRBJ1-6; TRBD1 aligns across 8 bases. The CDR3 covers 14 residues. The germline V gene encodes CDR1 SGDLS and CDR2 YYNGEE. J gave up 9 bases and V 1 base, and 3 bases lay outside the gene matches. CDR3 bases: TGTGCCAGCAGCGTAAGCACAGGGGGTTCACCCCTCCACTTT. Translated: CASSVSTGGSPLHF.

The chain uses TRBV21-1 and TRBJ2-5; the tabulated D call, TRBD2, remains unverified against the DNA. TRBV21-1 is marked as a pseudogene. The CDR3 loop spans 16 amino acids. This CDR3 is CASGHDPPGERETQYF. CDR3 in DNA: TGTGCCAGCGGCCACGATCCCCCCGGGGAAAGGGAGACCCAGTACTTC.

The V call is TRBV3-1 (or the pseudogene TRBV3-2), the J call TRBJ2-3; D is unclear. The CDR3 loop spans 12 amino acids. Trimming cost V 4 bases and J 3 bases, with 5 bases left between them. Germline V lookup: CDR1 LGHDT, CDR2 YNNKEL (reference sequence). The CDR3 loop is CASSLFTDTQYF. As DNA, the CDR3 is TGTGCCAGCAGCCTCTTTACAGATACGCAGTATTTT.

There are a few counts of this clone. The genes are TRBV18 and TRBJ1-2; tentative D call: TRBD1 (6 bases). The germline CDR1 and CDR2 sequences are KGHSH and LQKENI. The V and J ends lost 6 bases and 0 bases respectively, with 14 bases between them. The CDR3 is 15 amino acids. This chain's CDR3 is CASSPAGQPNYGYTF. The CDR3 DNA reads TGTGCCAGCTCCCCCGCCGGACAGCCTAACTATGGCTACACCTTC. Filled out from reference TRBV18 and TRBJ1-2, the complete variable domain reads NAGVMQNPRHLVRRRGQEARLRCSPMKGHSHVYWYRQLPEEGLKFMVYLQKENIIDESGMPKERFSAEFPKEGPSILRIQQVVRGDSAAYFCASSPAGQPNYGYTFGSGTRLTVV.

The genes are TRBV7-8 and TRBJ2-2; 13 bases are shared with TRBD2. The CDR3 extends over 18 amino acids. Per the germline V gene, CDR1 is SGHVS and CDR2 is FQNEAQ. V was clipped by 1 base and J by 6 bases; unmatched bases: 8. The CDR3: CASSLEGPLAGGPGELFF. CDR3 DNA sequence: TGTGCCAGCAGCTTAGAGGGCCCACTAGCGGGGGGGCCCGGGGAGCTGTTTTTT.

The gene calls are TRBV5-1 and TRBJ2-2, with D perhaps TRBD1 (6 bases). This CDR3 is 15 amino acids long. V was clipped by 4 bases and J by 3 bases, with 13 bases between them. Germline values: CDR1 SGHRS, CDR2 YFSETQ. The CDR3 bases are TGCGCCAGCAGCAACCTGGCAGGGGACACCGGGGAGCTGTTTTTT. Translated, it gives CASSNLAGDTGELFF.

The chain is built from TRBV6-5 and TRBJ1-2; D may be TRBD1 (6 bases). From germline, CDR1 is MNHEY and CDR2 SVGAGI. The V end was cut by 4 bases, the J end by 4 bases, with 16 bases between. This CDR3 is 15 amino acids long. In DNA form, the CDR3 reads TGTGCCAGCAGTTCCACCGCGGCAGGGGTCTATGGCTACACCTTC. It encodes CASSSTAAGVYGYTF.

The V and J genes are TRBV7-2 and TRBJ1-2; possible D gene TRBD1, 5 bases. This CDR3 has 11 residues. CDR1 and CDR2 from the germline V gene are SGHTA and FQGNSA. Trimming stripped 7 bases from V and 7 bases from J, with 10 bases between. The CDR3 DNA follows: TGTGCCAGCACCAACGGGGGTGGCTACACCTTC. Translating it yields CASTNGGGYTF. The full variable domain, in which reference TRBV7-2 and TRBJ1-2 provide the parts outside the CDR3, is GAGVSQSPSNKVTEKGKDVELRCDPISGHTALYWYRQSLGQGLEFLIYFQGNSAPDKSGLPSDRFSAERTGGSVSTLTIQRTQQEDSAVYLCASTNGGGYTFGSGTRLTVV.